The 30 T cell receptor beta chains listed next were all sequenced from one sample in a study of OX40 agonist ivuxolimab in advanced cancers. Libraries came from the immunoSEQ multiplex PCR assay. This immuneACCESS table, as held by TCRdb, lists in-frame sequences with V and J called but not all clones. Of the missing ones, under half trace to an unresolved V gene in checked studies; the others have no known cause. This sample gives 55,000 to 60,000 clones in total; around four fifths of them show up just once. Approximately 3% of the sample is taken by the ten largest. The sample here was CD4+ or CD8+ T cells sorted from blood, taken in a trial of the OX40 agonist ivuxolimab. The receptors come from an adult with an advanced solid tumor such as melanoma, head and neck, liver or kidney cancer.

The table lists this clone with a count of one. This chain connects TRBV5-1 to TRBJ2-2; the D is unclear. The V and J ends lost 0 bases and 0 bases respectively, with 3 bases between them. CDR1 and CDR2 (germline): SGHRS, YFSETQ. The CDR3 runs to 14 residues. CDR3 sequence reads: CASSLGSNTGELFF. The CDR3 nucleotides read TGCGCCAGCAGCTTGGGCTCGAACACCGGGGAGCTGTTTTTT.

DNA of the CDR3: TGTGCCAGTAGTATAGACCGGACGGCCCAAGAGACCGGGGAGCTGTTTTTT. It specifies CASSIDRTAQETGELFF. The chain is built from TRBV19 and TRBJ2-2, with D unclear. Trimming stripped 0 bases from V and 5 bases from J, with 16 bases between. There are 17 residues in the CDR3. The germline gives CDR1 LNHDA, CDR2 SQIVND (reference sequence).

This clone was seen only once. CDR3 in DNA: TGCGCCAGCAGTCCGACAGCTTCCTCTGGGGCCAACGTCCTGACTTTC. Amino acids: CASSPTASSGANVLTF. This chain uses TRBV5-1 with TRBJ2-6; a weak D match, TRBD1 (5 bases). Per germline, CDR1 SGHRS and CDR2 YFSETQ. The V and J ends lost 5 bases and 0 bases respectively, with 12 bases between them. This CDR3 comprises 16 residues.

J is TRBJ2-5 and V is TRBV6-5; D uncertain. The CDR3 contains 14 residues. Germline CDR1 is MNHEY and CDR2 is SVGAGI. Trimming took off 6 bases at V and 2 bases at J, with 13 bases between the two ends. For the CDR3, the DNA is TGTGCCAGCAGATCTGCCCTGAGGCAAGAGACCCAGTACTTC. Its protein product is CASRSALRQETQYF.

The genes are TRBV6-5 and TRBJ1-2, with a possible D match to TRBD1 (5 bases). The CDR3 covers 15 residues. Trimming shortened V by 2 bases and J by 8 bases, and 18 bases separated the two germline ends. Germline values: CDR1 MNHEY, CDR2 SVGAGI. The CDR3 reads CASSYQGPQESGYTF. The CDR3 nucleotides read TGTGCCAGCAGTTACCAGGGACCTCAGGAAAGCGGCTACACCTTC.

This clone appeared a few times. This sequence joins TRBV27 and TRBJ2-5; the D gene could be TRBD1 or TRBD2 (5 bases each). The CDR3 covers 15 residues. Trimming left V 6 bases short and J 5 bases short, with 19 bases between. Germline V CDR1 and CDR2: MNHEY, SMNVEV (reference sequence). The CDR3 DNA sequence: TGTGCCAGCAGCACTCTTGGTGGGGGATTGGAGACCCAGTACTTC. Its protein product is CASSTLGGGLETQYF.

The V and J genes are TRBV7-2 and TRBJ2-1; 7 bases line up with TRBD1. The CDR3 has 15 residues. The V gene end was trimmed by 3 bases and the J gene end by 2 bases; junction bases not matched to a gene: 4. CDR1 is SGHTA, CDR2 FQGNSA, per germline. For the CDR3, the DNA is TGTGCCAGCAGCTTTGGGACAGTAACCTACAATGAGCAGTTCTTC. Its protein product is CASSFGTVTYNEQFF. The full variable domain, in which reference TRBV7-2 and TRBJ2-1 provide the parts outside the CDR3, is GAGVSQSPSNKVTEKGKDVELRCDPISGHTALYWYRQSLGQGLEFLIYFQGNSAPDKSGLPSDRFSAERTGGSVSTLTIQRTQQEDSAVYLCASSFGTVTYNEQFFGPGTRLTVL.

The gene calls are TRBV7-9 and TRBJ2-3; no reliable D call. Between the trimmed V and J ends, which lost 1 base and 4 bases, there was a span of 3 bases. Germline V gene lookup returns CDR1 SEHNR and CDR2 FQNEAQ (reference sequence). CDR3 size: 12 residues. CDR3: CASSLESDTQYF. As DNA, the CDR3 is TGTGCCAGCAGCTTAGAATCAGATACGCAGTATTTT.

The V call is TRBV30, the J call TRBJ2-2; 9 bases line up with TRBD2. The CDR3 runs to 17 residues. J gave up 4 bases and V 4 bases, and 13 bases lay outside the gene matches. Looked up from germline, CDR1 is GTSNPN and CDR2 is SVGIG (reference sequence). This CDR3 reads CAWKPWRGRALTGELFF. CDR3 DNA: TGTGCCTGGAAACCATGGCGCGGGAGGGCCCTCACCGGGGAGCTGTTTTTT.

The chain couples TRBV11-3 to TRBJ2-7; 8 bases agree with TRBD1. The CDR3 runs to 15 residues. The V segment lost 5 bases and the J segment 3 bases; nucleotides outside the gene matches: 9. Germline assignment: CDR1 SGHNT and CDR2 YENEEA. The CDR3 sequence: CASSVGQGFSYEQYF. The CDR3 DNA follows: TGTGCCAGCAGCGTCGGACAGGGATTTAGCTACGAGCAGTACTTC.

This clone was recorded a few times. This chain links TRBV4-1 with TRBJ2-7, with TRBD2 matching over 12 bases. The CDR3 length is 14 residues. Germline CDR1 MGHRA, CDR2 YSYEKL. V shed 6 bases, J shed 4 bases, and the junction held 4 bases outside the gene matches. CDR3 sequence: CASSSGLAGYEQYF. The CDR3 DNA sequence: TGCGCCAGCAGTTCCGGACTAGCGGGGTACGAGCAGTACTTC.

CDR3 bases: TGTGCCAGCAGCCCGCGGCGGGGGGGGTATAGCTACAATGAGCAGTTCTTC. Encoded protein: CASSPRRGGYSYNEQFF. The chain recombines TRBV7-9 with TRBJ2-1, with 9 bases identical to TRBD2. Trimming at V came to 5 bases and at J to 3 bases, leaving 11 bases not matched to a gene. In germline, CDR1 is SEHNR, CDR2 FQNEAQ (reference sequence). The CDR3 runs to 17 residues.

V is TRBV9 and J is TRBJ2-5, with 11 nucleotides matching TRBD2. Germline CDR1 and CDR2: SGDLS and YYNGEE. The trim removed 3 bases at V and 5 bases at J, leaving 6 bases unmatched. The CDR3 extends over 15 amino acids. CDR3 region: CASSGSGGARETQYF. CDR3 bases: TGTGCCAGCAGCGGTAGCGGGGGGGCCAGGGAGACCCAGTACTTC.

This chain joins TRBV5-1 and TRBJ2-3, with 7 bases fitting TRBD1. Germline assignment: CDR1 SGHRS and CDR2 YFSETQ. The CDR3 loop spans 15 amino acids. V lost 0 bases to trimming and J lost 2 bases; unmatched junction nucleotides: 3. CDR3: CASSLDGQATDTQYF. The CDR3 DNA reads as TGCGCCAGCAGCTTGGACGGACAGGCCACAGATACGCAGTATTTT.

The V and J genes are TRBV18 and TRBJ1-6; perhaps TRBD1 as D (6 bases). V gave up 5 bases and J gave up 8 bases, with 13 bases separating them. Per germline, CDR1 KGHSH and CDR2 LQKENI. The CDR3 is 14 amino acids. CDR3 region: CASSSTGLYSPLHF. The CDR3 DNA reads as TGTGCCAGCTCATCGACAGGCCTCTATTCACCCCTCCACTTT.

This chain uses TRBV5-1 with TRBJ2-7; no clear D gene. Germline V gives CDR1 SGHRS, CDR2 YFSETQ. The CDR3 has 13 amino acids. Trimming removed 2 bases at V and 3 bases at J, with 9 bases between. CDR3 residues: CASSFRVDYEQYF. Here the CDR3 DNA reads TGCGCCAGCAGCTTTAGAGTAGACTACGAGCAGTACTTC.

This clone was picked up a small number of times. V and J are TRBV27 and TRBJ1-6; unclear D gene. V dropped 7 bases and J dropped 4 bases, with 11 bases sitting between them. CDR3 length: 14 amino acids. Per germline, CDR1 MNHEY and CDR2 SMNVEV (reference sequence). CDR3: CASTSREYNSPLHF. The CDR3 region has the DNA TGTGCCAGCACCTCGAGGGAGTATAATTCACCCCTCCACTTT.

The CDR3 coding sequence is TGTGCCGCCAGGGTGGACTATGGCTACACCTTC. Its translation: CAARVDYGYTF. The chain links TRBV2 to TRBJ1-2; perhaps TRBD1 as D (5 bases). V lost 11 bases, J lost 3 bases, and 10 bases lay in between. CDR1 SNHLY and CDR2 FYNNEI come from the germline V gene. This CDR3 comprises 11 residues.

The V and J genes are TRBV6-5 and TRBJ2-2; D possibly corresponds to TRBD2 (5 bases). The CDR3 runs to 15 residues. Germline V gene lookup returns CDR1 MNHEY and CDR2 SVGAGI. V lost 2 bases and J 6 bases, leaving 13 bases between the germline ends. The DNA for the CDR3 is TGTGCCAGCAGTTACGAGGGAGCCCTTGCCGGGGAGCTGTTTTTT. Protein product: CASSYEGALAGELFF.

The DNA for the CDR3 is TGTGCCAGCAGCTTAGGGACACTAACCGTCACAGATACGCAGTATTTT. Translating gives CASSLGTLTVTDTQYF. This chain uses TRBV7-9 with TRBJ2-3, with D perhaps matching TRBD1 (5 bases). The CDR3 covers 16 residues. CDR1 and CDR2 (germline): SEHNR, FQNEAQ (reference sequence). Deletions cut 1 base from V and 2 bases from J, with 13 bases between.

This sequence joins TRBV7-2 and TRBJ1-2, with D unresolved. Per germline, CDR1 SGHTA and CDR2 FQGNSA. The CDR3 length is 14 residues. Trimming removed 5 bases from V and 7 bases from J, with 17 bases in between. In nucleotides, the CDR3 is TGTGCCAGCAGCCCCCGGGGAGGGTCCCGTGGCTACACCTTC. This codes for CASSPRGGSRGYTF.

The gene calls are TRBV15 and TRBJ1-3; the D is unclear. Germline values: CDR1 LNHNV, CDR2 YYDKDF (reference sequence). Trimming removed 2 bases at V and 0 bases at J, with 11 bases between. This CDR3 is built from 16 residues. CDR3 in DNA: TGTGCCACCAGCAGACAGGTTGGTGTCTCTGGAAACACCATATATTTT. It codes for CATSRQVGVSGNTIYF.

The V and J genes are TRBV2 and TRBJ2-7, with D perhaps given as TRBD1 or TRBD2 (5 bases each). V lost 8 bases, J lost 5 bases, and 16 bases lay in between. This CDR3 has 13 amino acids. CDR1 and CDR2 (germline): SNHLY, FYNNEI. The CDR3 bases are TGTGCCAGCGGGGGAGCTAGGAGGAACGAGCAGTACTTC. Amino acids: CASGGARRNEQYF. The whole variable domain, filled in from reference TRBV2 and TRBJ2-7, reads EPEVTQTPSHQVTQMGQEVILRCVPISNHLYFYWYRQILGQKVEFLVSFYNNEISEKSEIFDDQFSVERPDGSNFTLKIRSTKLEDSAMYFCASGGARRNEQYFGPGTRLTVT.

V usage is TRBV2 and J usage is TRBJ2-7, with D possibly being TRBD2 (5 bases). The V end lost 1 base, the J end lost 6 bases, and 10 bases lay between the germline ends. Germline V gene data show CDR1 as SNHLY and CDR2 as FYNNEI. This CDR3 has 13 amino acids. CDR3 coding DNA: TGTGCCAGCAGTGAAGAGGCGGGCGGCGAGCAGTACTTC. Translation: CASSEEAGGEQYF.

This sequence joins TRBV6-6 and TRBJ1-1; D unresolved. The CDR3 is 13 residues long. The V end lost 0 bases, the J end lost 0 bases, and 2 bases lay between the germline ends. Germline V gene data show CDR1 as MNHNY and CDR2 as SVGAGI (reference sequence). For the CDR3, the DNA is TGTGCCAGCAGTTACTCGATGAACACTGAAGCTTTCTTT. Protein: CASSYSMNTEAFF.

The gene calls are TRBV27 and TRBJ2-5; no reliable D call. V dropped 4 bases and J dropped 5 bases, with 8 bases sitting between them. The CDR3 consists of 12 residues. In germline, CDR1 is MNHEY, CDR2 SMNVEV (reference sequence). This CDR3 is CASSSAGETQYF. CDR3 in DNA: TGTGCCAGCAGTTCAGCCGGTGAGACCCAGTACTTC.

This clone was seen just once. The rearrangement uses TRBV5-6 and TRBJ2-7, with 8 bases lining up with TRBD1. Germline assignment: CDR1 SGHDT and CDR2 YYEEEE. The J segment lost 6 bases and the V segment lost 3 bases, leaving 14 bases of the junction unmatched. This CDR3 is 16 amino acids long. The CDR3 region has the DNA TGTGCCAGCAGCTGGGGGACAGGCGGCCAAGGGCGCGAGCAGTACTTC. Protein product: CASSWGTGGQGREQYF.

The chain couples TRBV5-1 to TRBJ2-5; D may be TRBD1 (6 bases). CDR1 and CDR2 (germline): SGHRS, YFSETQ. Between the trimmed V and J ends, which lost 7 bases and 0 bases, there was a span of 10 bases. The CDR3 covers 13 residues. DNA of the CDR3: TGCGCCAGCGGCCAGGGGTACCAAGAGACCCAGTACTTC. Its translation: CASGQGYQETQYF.

This chain links TRBV5-5 with TRBJ2-5; TRBD2 matches 8 bases. Trimming took 2 bases from V and 5 from J; bases not matched to a gene: 8. The CDR3 runs to 15 residues. Germline values: CDR1 SGHKS, CDR2 YYEKEE (reference sequence). The CDR3 region is CASSFRGGLGETQYF. The CDR3 nucleotides read TGTGCCAGCAGCTTCCGGGGGGGCCTCGGGGAGACCCAGTACTTC.

This chain uses TRBV4-1 with TRBJ2-1; 11 positions match TRBD2. The CDR3 is made up of 14 amino acids. V was clipped by 3 bases and J by 9 bases; unmatched bases: 4. Germline V gene data show CDR1 as MGHRA and CDR2 as YSYEKL. The CDR3 nucleotides are TGCGCCAGCAGCCACCCGGGACTAGCGGCTGAGCAGTTCTTC. Its protein product is CASSHPGLAAEQFF.